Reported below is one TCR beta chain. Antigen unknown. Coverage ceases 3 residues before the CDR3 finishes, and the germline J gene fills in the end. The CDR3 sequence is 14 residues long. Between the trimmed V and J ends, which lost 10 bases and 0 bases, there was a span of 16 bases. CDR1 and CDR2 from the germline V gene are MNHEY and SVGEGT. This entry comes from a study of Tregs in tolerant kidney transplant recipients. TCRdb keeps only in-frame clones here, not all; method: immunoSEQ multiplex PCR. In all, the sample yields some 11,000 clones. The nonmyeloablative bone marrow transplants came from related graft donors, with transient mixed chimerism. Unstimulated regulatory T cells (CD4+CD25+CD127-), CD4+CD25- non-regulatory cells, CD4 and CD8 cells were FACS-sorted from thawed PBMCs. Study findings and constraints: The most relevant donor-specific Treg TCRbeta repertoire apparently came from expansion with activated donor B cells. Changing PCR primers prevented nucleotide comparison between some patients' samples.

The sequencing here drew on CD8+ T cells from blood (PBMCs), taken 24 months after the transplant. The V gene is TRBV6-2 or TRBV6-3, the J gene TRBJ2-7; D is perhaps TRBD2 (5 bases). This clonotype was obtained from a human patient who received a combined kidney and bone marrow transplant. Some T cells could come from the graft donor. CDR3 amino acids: CATSWFGYSYEQYF. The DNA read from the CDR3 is TGTGCCACTAGCTGGTTTGGTTACTCCTACGAG.